The 17 T cell receptor beta chains below were found in one sample sequenced in a study of T cell responses to AZD1222 COVID-19 vaccine. The repertoire was sequenced with immunoSEQ multiplex PCR; TCRdb's copy has only in-frame clones and lacks some. The profile shows tens of thousands of clones, 85% of them singletons. The source was peripheral blood, collected on day 0 of AZD1222 vaccination. Receptors originate from an adult in good health.

Only a few counts were recorded for this clone. The CDR3 region is CASSLVTNNNEQFF. Here the CDR3 DNA reads TGTGCCAGCAGCTTAGTAACTAACAACAATGAGCAGTTCTTC. The genes are TRBV11-2 and TRBJ2-1; D uncertain. Germline-derived CDR1 and CDR2 are SGHAT and FQNNGV. The CDR3 has 14 amino acids. V lost 1 base to trimming and J lost 5 bases, with 9 bases between them.

The chain carries TRBV11-2 and TRBJ2-6; 7 nucleotides match TRBD1. CDR3 length: 17 amino acids. Germline V CDR1 and CDR2: SGHAT, FQNNGV. Trimming removed 5 bases from V and 1 base from J; junction bases left unmatched: 8. CDR3 nucleotide sequence: TGTGCCAGCAGCCCCGGACAGGCGCAATCTGGGGCCAACGTCCTGACTTTC. It encodes CASSPGQAQSGANVLTF. Drawing the rest from reference TRBV11-2 and TRBJ2-6, the complete variable domain is EAGVAQSPRYKIIEKRQSVAFWCNPISGHATLYWYQQILGQGPKLLIQFQNNGVVDDSQLPKDRFSAERLKGVDSTLKIQPAKLEDSAVYLCASSPGQAQSGANVLTFGAGSRLTVL.

The V and J genes are TRBV28 and TRBJ1-1, with D possibly matching TRBD1 (6 bases). CDR1 is MDHEN and CDR2 is SYDVKM in the germline V gene. The CDR3 contains 15 residues. Deletions cut 3 bases from V and 1 base from J, with 12 bases between. CDR3 loop: CASSLITQGNTEAFF. CDR3 in DNA: TGTGCCAGCAGTTTGATTACACAGGGGAACACTGAAGCTTTCTTT.

This clone was seen once. The chain is built from TRBV5-1 and TRBJ1-1; no clear D. CDR3 size: 14 residues. Germline CDR1 reads SGHRS; CDR2 reads YFSETQ. V lost 1 base, J lost 1 base, and 8 bases lay in between. The CDR3 sequence is CASSLRSSNTEAFF. The CDR3, as DNA: TGCGCCAGCAGCTTGAGGTCCTCGAACACTGAAGCTTTCTTT.

This clone was seen only a few times. This chain joins TRBV9 and TRBJ1-3; maybe TRBD1 (6 bases). Trimming removed 2 bases at V and 0 bases at J, with 12 bases between. Germline CDR1 is SGDLS and CDR2 is YYNGEE. The CDR3 has 16 residues. In DNA, the CDR3 is TGTGCCAGCAGCGTGATGGCGGACAGCTCTGGAAACACCATATATTTT. It specifies CASSVMADSSGNTIYF.

The rearrangement uses TRBV7-2 and TRBJ2-5; TRBD2 matches at 7 bases. The J segment lost 2 bases and the V segment lost 1 base, leaving 4 bases of the junction unmatched. Germline V lookup: CDR1 SGHTA, CDR2 FQGNSA. The CDR3 length is 15 residues. For the CDR3, the DNA is TGTGCCAGCAGCTTAGGGGGGGGACTTCAAGAGACCCAGTACTTC. This encodes CASSLGGGLQETQYF.

The chain combines TRBV5-4 with TRBJ2-7; D gene uncertain. The germline CDR1 and CDR2 sequences are SGHNT and YYREEE (reference sequence). The CDR3 totals 15 residues. V was shortened by 4 bases and J by 9 bases, with 23 bases between the two germline ends. The CDR3 DNA is TGTGCCAGCAGCACCGGACGTAGCCCCGTTGGGGTGCAGTACTTC. Protein product: CASSTGRSPVGVQYF. The entire variable domain, with the rest obtained from reference TRBV5-4 and TRBJ2-7, is as follows: ETGVTQSPTHLIKTRGQQVTLRCSSQSGHNTVSWYQQALGQGPQFIFQYYREEENGRGNFPPRFSGLQFPNYSSELNVNALELDDSALYLCASSTGRSPVGVQYFGPGTRLTVT.

This rearrangement joins TRBV2 to TRBJ2-6; 7 bases are shared with TRBD1. The CDR3 runs to 15 residues. CDR1 and CDR2 (germline): SNHLY, FYNNEI. With 6 bases clipped from V and 0 bases from J, the junction kept 2 bases outside the gene matches. As DNA, the CDR3 is TGTGCCAGCAGGGCAGGGGGCTCTGGGGCCAACGTCCTGACTTTC. Translating gives CASRAGGSGANVLTF. The variable domain in full, with the rest retrieved from reference TRBV2 and TRBJ2-6, is EPEVTQTPSHQVTQMGQEVILRCVPISNHLYFYWYRQILGQKVEFLVSFYNNEISEKSEIFDDQFSVERPDGSNFTLKIRSTKLEDSAMYFCASRAGGSGANVLTFGAGSRLTVL.

In this sample, this clone turned up once. The gene calls are TRBV15 and TRBJ2-1; possibly TRBD1 or TRBD2 for D (5 bases each). Germline CDR1 reads LNHNV; CDR2 reads YYDKDF (reference sequence). V dropped 7 bases and J dropped 2 bases, with 9 bases sitting between them. This CDR3 contains 13 residues. As DNA, the CDR3 is TGTGCCACCAAATTGGGACCCTACAATGAGCAGTTCTTC. Translation: CATKLGPYNEQFF.

A remark on this clone: One end of the junction does not line up with germline, which may come from a read error. The gene calls are TRBV9 and TRBJ2-2, with D possibly matching TRBD2 (7 bases). CDR1 SGDLS and CDR2 YYNGEE come from the germline V gene. This CDR3 has 16 residues. CDR3 amino acids: CASSPLAGANTWELFF. The DNA for the CDR3 is TGTGCCAGCAGCCCTTTGGCGGGGGCGAACACCTGGGAGCTGTTTTTT.

V is TRBV11-2 and J is TRBJ1-1; the D gene is possibly TRBD1 (6 bases). V lost 1 base and J 10 bases, leaving 13 bases between the germline ends. Per the germline V gene, CDR1 is SGHAT and CDR2 is FQNNGV. The CDR3 runs to 13 residues. The CDR3 DNA reads TGTGCCAGCAGCTTAGGGAGAACAGGGATAGCTTTCTTT. Translating gives CASSLGRTGIAFF.

The chain uses TRBV7-9 and TRBJ1-2; 10 bases match TRBD1. This CDR3 spans 15 amino acids. V gave up 1 base and J gave up 6 bases; unmatched junction bases: 5. The germline CDR1 and CDR2 sequences are SEHNR and FQNEAQ (reference sequence). This chain's CDR3 is CASSLGQGAHNGYTF. CDR3 coding DNA: TGTGCCAGCAGCTTAGGACAGGGGGCACATAATGGCTACACCTTC.

This chain joins TRBV3-1 (or the pseudogene TRBV3-2) and TRBJ1-5, with 7 bases fitting TRBD1. Germline CDR1 and CDR2: LGHDT and YNNKEL (reference sequence). V lost 5 bases and J lost 6; bases outside the gene matches: 13. The CDR3 runs to 16 residues. The CDR3 sequence is CASSSAGQVAGQPQHF. CDR3 nucleotides: TGTGCCAGCAGCTCCGCAGGACAGGTGGCGGGTCAGCCCCAGCATTTT.

Of note for this clone: Because the CDR3 is missing its conserved closing phenylalanine or tryptophan, this is likely a read error. The DNA is omitted, as the CDR3 cannot be located on it reliably, and the CDR3 follows TCRdb's listing. The chain employs TRBV6-5 and TRBJ1-2; the table's D call of TRBD1 was not tested on the DNA. A total of 12 residues make up the CDR3, ends included. Germline CDR1 MNHEY, CDR2 SVGAGI. The CDR3 loop is CASSPLETGSQV.

This sequence joins TRBV5-4 and TRBJ2-3, with 9 bases fitting TRBD2. This CDR3 has 15 amino acids. Trimming at V came to 4 bases and at J to 6 bases, leaving 9 bases not matched to a gene. CDR1 and CDR2 from the germline V gene are SGHNT and YYREEE (reference sequence). CDR3 sequence (DNA): TGTGCCAGCAGCCCGGAGGGACTAGCCTCCGATACGCAGTATTTT. This encodes CASSPEGLASDTQYF.

The chain has TRBV30 and TRBJ1-4; D may be TRBD1 (6 bases). This CDR3 is 16 amino acids long. Germline V gene data show CDR1 as GTSNPN and CDR2 as SVGIG (reference sequence). Trimming left V 2 bases short and J 1 base short, with 14 bases between. CDR3 DNA sequence: TGTGCCTGGAGTACACCGAGGGGGGGAACTAATGAAAAACTGTTTTTT. Its translation is CAWSTPRGGTNEKLFF. Full variable domain (outside the CDR3, taken from reference TRBV30 and TRBJ1-4): SQTIHQWPATLVQPVGSPLSLECTVEGTSNPNLYWYRQAAGRGLQLLFYSVGIGQISSEVPQNLSASRPQDRQFILSSKKLLLSDSGFYLCAWSTPRGGTNEKLFFGSGTQLSVL.

The chain joins TRBV29-1 to TRBJ2-5; 11 bases align to TRBD2. CDR3 length: 15 amino acids. V was clipped by 8 bases and J by 5 bases; unmatched bases: 13. Germline V gene lookup returns CDR1 SQVTM and CDR2 ANQGSEA. CDR3 nucleotide sequence: TGCAGCTCCACCTCGGCTAGCGGGGGGCAGGAGACCCAGTACTTC. It codes for CSSTSASGGQETQYF.